The sequence of this TCR beta chain was determined in a study of T cells in Graves' hyperthyroidism and ophthalmopathy. This clonotype was seen a handful of times. The target antigen is unknown. Study-level points and caveats: Using 13 V-J features, a model discriminated ophthalmopathy from stable hyperthyroidism.

The germline V gene has CDR1 SGHDT and CDR2 YYEEEE. The germline V and J ends were trimmed by 2 bases and 7 bases, with 16 bases remaining between them. The CDR3 sequence is 15 residues long. Clinicians diagnosed patients from clinical symptoms, serum thyroxine and TRAb, thyroid ultrasound and orbital computed tomography. The authors took PBMCs from 10 ml fresh peripheral blood. The source material, RNA transcripts, was used to amplify TCR beta CDR3 regions. When the TCR CDR3 underwent first-round RT-PCR, the HTBI primer set was used. TCRdb re-called the multiplex PCR reads through MiXCR, storing one row per CDR3 protein. Of around 240,000 distinct CDR3 sequences listed, approximately 15% were seen once; the top ten hold roughly 13%.

This TCR was sampled from a woman between 40 and 50 years old with Graves' hyperthyroidism that later progressed to Graves' ophthalmopathy. The chain uses TRBV5-6 and TRBJ2-1; D is unclear. The sequenced sample consisted of blood. CDR3 sequence: CASSFGQALVNEQFF. DNA for the CDR3: TGTGCCAGCAGCTTCGGGCAGGCCCTCGTAAATGAGCAGTTCTTC.